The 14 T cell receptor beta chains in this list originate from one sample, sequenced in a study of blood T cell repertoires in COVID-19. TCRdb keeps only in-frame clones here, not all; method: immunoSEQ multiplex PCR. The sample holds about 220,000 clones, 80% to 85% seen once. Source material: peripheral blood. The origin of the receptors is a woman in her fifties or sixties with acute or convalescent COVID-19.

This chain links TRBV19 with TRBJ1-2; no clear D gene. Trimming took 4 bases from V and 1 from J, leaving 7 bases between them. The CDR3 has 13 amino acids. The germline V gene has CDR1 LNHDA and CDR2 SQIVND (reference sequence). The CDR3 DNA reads TGTGCCAGTAGTACCGTTTTTAACTATGGCTACACCTTC. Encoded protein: CASSTVFNYGYTF. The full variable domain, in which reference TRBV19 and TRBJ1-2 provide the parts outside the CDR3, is DGGITQSPKYLFRKEGQNVTLSCEQNLNHDAMYWYRQDPGQGLRLIYYSQIVNDFQKGDIAEGYSVSREKKESFPLTVTSAQKNPTAFYLCASSTVFNYGYTFGSGTRLTVV.

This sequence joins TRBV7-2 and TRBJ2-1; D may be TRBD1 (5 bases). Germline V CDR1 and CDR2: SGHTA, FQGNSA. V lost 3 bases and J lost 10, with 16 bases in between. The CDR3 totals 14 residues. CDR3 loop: CASSFLTTPGEQFF. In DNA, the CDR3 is TGTGCCAGCAGCTTCCTGACGACCCCAGGGGAGCAGTTCTTC.

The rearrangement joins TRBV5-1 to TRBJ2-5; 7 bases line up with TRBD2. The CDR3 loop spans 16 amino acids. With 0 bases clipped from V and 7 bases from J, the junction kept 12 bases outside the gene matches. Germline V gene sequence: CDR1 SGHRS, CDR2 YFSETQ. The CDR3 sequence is CASSLDRGGVFSTQYF. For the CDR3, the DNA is TGCGCCAGCAGCTTGGATCGCGGGGGTGTCTTTTCGACCCAGTACTTC.

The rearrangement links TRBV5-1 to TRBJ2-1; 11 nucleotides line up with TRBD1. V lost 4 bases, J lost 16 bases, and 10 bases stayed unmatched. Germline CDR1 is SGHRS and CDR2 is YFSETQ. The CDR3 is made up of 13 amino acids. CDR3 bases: TGCGCCAGCAGCCTACGGGACAGGGGGGCAAGTTTCTTC. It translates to CASSLRDRGASFF.

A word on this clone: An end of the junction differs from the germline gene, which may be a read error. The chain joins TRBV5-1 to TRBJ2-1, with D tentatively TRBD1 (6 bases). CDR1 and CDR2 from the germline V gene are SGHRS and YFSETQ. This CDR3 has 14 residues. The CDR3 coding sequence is TGCGCCAGCAGTTTGGGAGCCGACAGGTCTGAGCAGTTCTTC. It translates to CASSLGADRSEQFF.

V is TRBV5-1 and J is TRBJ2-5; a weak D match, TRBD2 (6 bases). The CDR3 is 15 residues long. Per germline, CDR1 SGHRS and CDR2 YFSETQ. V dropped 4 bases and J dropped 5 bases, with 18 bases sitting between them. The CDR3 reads CASSRMGPGSETQYF. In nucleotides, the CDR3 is TGCGCCAGCAGCAGAATGGGGCCCGGGAGTGAGACCCAGTACTTC.

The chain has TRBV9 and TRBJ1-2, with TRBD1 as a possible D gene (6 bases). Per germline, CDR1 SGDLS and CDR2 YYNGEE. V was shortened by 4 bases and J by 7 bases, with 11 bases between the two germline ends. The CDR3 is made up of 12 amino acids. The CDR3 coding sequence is TGTGCCAGCAGCTCCCAGGGGTCTGGCTACACCTTC. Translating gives CASSSQGSGYTF.

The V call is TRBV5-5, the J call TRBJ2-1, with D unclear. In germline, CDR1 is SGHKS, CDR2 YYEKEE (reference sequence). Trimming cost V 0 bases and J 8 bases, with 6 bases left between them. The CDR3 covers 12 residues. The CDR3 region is CASSLAFDEQFF. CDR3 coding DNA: TGTGCCAGCAGCTTGGCGTTTGATGAGCAGTTCTTC.

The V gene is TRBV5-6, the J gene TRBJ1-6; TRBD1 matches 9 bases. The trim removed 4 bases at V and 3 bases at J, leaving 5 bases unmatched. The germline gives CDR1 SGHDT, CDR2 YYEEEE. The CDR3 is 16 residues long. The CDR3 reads CASSEATGGYNSPLHF. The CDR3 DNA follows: TGTGCCAGCAGCGAAGCGACAGGGGGCTATAATTCACCCCTCCACTTT.

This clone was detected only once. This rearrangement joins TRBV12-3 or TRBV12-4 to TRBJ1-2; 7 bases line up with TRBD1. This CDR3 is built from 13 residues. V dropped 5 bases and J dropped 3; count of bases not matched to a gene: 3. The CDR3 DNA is TGTGCCAGCAGTCGCAGGGGGGACTATGGCTACACCTTC. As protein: CASSRRGDYGYTF.

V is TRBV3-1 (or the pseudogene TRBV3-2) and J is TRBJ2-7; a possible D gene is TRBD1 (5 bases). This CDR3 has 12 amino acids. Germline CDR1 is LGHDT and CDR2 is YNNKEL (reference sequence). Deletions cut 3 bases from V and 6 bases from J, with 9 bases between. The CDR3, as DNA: TGTGCCAGCAGCCAGGCAGGGTTCGAGCAGTACTTC. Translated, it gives CASSQAGFEQYF.

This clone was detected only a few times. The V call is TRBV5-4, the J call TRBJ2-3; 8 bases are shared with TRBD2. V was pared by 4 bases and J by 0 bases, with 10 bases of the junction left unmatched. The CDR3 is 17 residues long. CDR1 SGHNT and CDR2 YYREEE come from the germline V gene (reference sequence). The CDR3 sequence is CASSQVELAESTDTQYF. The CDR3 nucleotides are TGTGCCAGCAGCCAGGTGGAACTAGCGGAGAGCACAGATACGCAGTATTTT.

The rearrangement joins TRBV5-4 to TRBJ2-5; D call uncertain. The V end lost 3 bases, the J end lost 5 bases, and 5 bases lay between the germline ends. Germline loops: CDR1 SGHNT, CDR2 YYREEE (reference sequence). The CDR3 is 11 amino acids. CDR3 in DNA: TGTGCCAGCAGCTCGAGGGAGACCCAGTACTTC. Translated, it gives CASSSRETQYF.

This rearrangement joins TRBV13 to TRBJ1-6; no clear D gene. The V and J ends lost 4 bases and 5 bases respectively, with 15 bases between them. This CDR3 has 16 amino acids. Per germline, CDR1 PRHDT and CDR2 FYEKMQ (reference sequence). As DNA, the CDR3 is TGTGCCAGCAGCTCCCAAATGATCAGGAATAATTCACCCCTCCACTTT. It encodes CASSSQMIRNNSPLHF.